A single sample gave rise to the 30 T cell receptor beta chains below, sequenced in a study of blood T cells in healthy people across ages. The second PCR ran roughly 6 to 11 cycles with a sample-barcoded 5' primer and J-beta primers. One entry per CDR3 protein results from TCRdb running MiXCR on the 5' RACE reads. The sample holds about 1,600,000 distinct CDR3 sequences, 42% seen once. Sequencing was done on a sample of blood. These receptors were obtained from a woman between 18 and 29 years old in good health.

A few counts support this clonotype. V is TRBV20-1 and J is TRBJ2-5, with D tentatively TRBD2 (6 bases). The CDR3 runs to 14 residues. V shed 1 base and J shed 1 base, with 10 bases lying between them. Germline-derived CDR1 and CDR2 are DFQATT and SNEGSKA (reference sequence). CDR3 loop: CSARARTIQETQYF. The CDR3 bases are TGCAGTGCTAGAGCTAGGACTATCCAAGAGACCCAGTACTTC.

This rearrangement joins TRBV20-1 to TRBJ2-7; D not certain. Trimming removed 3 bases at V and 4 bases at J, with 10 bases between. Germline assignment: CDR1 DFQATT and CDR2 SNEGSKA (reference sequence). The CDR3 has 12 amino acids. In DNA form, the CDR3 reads TGCAGTGCTAGCGAAGACGGTTACGAGCAGTACTTC. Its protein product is CSASEDGYEQYF.

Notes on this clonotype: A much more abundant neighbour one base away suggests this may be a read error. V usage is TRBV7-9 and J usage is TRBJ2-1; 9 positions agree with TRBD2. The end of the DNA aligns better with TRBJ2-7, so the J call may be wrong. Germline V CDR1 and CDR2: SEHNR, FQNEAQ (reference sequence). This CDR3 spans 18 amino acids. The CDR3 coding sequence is TGTGCCAGCAGCTCCTACAGCGGGAGGAGGTTAACCTACAATGAGCAGTACTTC. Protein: CASSSYSGRRLTYNEQYF.

The DNA of the CDR3 is TGTGCCAGCTCAGACCGGGGGGCAAGCTCCTACAATGAGCAGTTCTTC. Protein product: CASSDRGASSYNEQFF. The J gene is TRBJ2-1, the V gene TRBV12-3 or TRBV12-4, with a possible D match to TRBD2 (7 bases). Trimming shortened V by 8 bases and J by 0 bases, and 17 bases separated the two germline ends. The CDR3 has 16 amino acids.

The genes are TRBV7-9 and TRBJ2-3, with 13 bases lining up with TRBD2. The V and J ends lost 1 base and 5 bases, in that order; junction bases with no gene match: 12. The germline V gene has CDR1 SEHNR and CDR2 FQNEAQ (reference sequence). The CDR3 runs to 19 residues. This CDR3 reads CASSLGVWTSGSLEDTQYF. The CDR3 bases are TGTGCCAGCAGCTTAGGAGTGTGGACTAGCGGGAGTCTTGAAGATACGCAGTATTTT.

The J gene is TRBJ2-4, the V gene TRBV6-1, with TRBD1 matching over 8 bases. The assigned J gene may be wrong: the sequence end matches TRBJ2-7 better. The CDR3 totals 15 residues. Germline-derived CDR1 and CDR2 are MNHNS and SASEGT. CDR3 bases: TGTGCCAGCAGTGAATTCGGCACAGGGGGAAACGAGCAGTACTTC. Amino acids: CASSEFGTGGNEQYF.

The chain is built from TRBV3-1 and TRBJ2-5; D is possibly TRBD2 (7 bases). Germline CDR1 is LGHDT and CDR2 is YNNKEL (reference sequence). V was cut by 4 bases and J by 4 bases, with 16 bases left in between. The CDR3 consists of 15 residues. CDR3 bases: TGTGCCAGCAGCCGGAGGGGGGGGTACGTAGAGACCCAGTACTTC. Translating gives CASSRRGGYVETQYF.

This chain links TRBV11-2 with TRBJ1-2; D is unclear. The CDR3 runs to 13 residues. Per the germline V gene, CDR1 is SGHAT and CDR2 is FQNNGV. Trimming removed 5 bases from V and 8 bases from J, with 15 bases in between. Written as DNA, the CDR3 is TGTGCCAGCAGCCGTTCCGGACTCTCGGGCTACACCTTC. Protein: CASSRSGLSGYTF.

CDR3 residues: CASSEMSGGPAKNIQYF. The CDR3 DNA is TGTGCCAGCAGTGAAATGTCGGGAGGGCCGGCCAAAAACATTCAGTACTTC. This chain uses TRBV6-1 with TRBJ2-4; TRBD2 matches at 8 bases. CDR3 size: 17 residues. The J segment lost 1 base and the V segment lost 2 bases, leaving 7 bases of the junction unmatched. Looked up from germline, CDR1 is MNHNS and CDR2 is SASEGT.

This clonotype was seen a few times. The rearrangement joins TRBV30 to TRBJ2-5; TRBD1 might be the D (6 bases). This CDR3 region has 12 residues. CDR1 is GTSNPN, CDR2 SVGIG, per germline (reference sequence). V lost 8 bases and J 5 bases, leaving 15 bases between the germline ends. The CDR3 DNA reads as TGTGCCCAGATGGGGGCGCAGGAGACCCAGTACTTC. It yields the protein CAQMGAQETQYF.

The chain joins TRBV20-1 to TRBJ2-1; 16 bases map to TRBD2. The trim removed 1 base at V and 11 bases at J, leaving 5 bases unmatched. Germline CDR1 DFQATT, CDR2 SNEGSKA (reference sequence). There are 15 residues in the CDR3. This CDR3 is CSARVGTSGGEKQFF. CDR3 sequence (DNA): TGCAGTGCTAGAGTCGGGACTAGCGGGGGGGAAAAGCAGTTCTTC.

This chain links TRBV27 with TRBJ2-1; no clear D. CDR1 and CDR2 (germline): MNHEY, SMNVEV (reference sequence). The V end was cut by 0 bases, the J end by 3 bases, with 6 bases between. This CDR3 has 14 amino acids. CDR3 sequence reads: CASSLSDVYNEQFF. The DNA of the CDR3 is TGTGCCAGCAGTTTATCGGACGTCTACAATGAGCAGTTCTTC.

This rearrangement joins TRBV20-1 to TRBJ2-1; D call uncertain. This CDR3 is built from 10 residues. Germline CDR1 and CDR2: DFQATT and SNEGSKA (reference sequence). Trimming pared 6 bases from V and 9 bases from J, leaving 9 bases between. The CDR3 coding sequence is TGCAGTGCCCGCTCATCTGAGCAGTTCTTC. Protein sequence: CSARSSEQFF.

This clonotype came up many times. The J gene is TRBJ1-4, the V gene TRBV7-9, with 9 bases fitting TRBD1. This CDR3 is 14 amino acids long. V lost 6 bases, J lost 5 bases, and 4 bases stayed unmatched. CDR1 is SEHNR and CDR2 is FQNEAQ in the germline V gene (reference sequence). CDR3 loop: CASSSGTGNEKLFF. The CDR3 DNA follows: TGTGCCAGCAGTTCCGGGACAGGGAATGAAAAACTGTTTTTT.

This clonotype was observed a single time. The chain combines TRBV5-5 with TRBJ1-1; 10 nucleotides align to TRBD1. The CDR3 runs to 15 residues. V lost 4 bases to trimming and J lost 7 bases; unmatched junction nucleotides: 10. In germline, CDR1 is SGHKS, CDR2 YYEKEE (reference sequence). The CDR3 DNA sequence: TGTGCCAGCAGCCCCCTCCCCGGGACAGGGGTTGAAGCTTTCTTT. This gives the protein CASSPLPGTGVEAFF.

The CDR3 reads CASMEGNQPQHF. Here the CDR3 DNA reads TGTGCCAGCATGGAGGGGAATCAGCCCCAGCATTTT. This rearrangement joins TRBV6-1 to TRBJ1-5, with a tentative D call TRBD1 (5 bases). The CDR3 extends over 12 amino acids. With 7 bases removed from V and 4 bases from J, the gap between germline ends came to 8 bases. In germline, CDR1 is MNHNS, CDR2 SASEGT.

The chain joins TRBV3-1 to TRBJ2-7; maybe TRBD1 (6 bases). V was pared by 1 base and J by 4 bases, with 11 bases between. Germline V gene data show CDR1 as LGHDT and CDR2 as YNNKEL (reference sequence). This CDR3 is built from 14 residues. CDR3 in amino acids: CASSQAARGYEQYF. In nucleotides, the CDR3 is TGTGCCAGCAGCCAAGCTGCTAGGGGGTACGAGCAGTACTTC.

The CDR3 nucleotides are TGTGCCAGCAGTCAAGACAGGCCGAACACTGAAGCTTTCTTT. The encoded protein is CASSQDRPNTEAFF. This chain connects TRBV12-3 or TRBV12-4 to TRBJ1-1; D possibly corresponds to TRBD1 (6 bases). This CDR3 contains 14 residues. Trimming shortened V by 5 bases and J by 1 base, and 11 bases separated the two germline ends.

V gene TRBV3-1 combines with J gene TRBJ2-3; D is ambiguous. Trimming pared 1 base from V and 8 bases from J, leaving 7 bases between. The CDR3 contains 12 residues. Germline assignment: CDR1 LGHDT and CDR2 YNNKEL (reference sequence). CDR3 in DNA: TGTGCCAGCAGCCAAGTCAGGCCTACGCAGTATTTT. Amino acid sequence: CASSQVRPTQYF.

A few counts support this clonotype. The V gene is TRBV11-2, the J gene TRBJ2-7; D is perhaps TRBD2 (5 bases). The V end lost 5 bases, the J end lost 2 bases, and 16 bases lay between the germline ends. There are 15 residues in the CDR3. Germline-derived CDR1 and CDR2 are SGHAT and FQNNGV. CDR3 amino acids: CASSPSKGSPYEQYF. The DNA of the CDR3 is TGTGCCAGCAGCCCTAGCAAGGGATCACCCTACGAGCAGTACTTC.

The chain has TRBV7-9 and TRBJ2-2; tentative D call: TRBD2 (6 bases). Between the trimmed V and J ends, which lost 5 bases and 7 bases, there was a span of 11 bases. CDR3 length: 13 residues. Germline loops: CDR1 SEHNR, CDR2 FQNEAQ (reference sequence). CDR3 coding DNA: TGTGCCAGCAGCGGGACTCCCGGCGGGGAGCTGTTTTTT. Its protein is CASSGTPGGELFF.

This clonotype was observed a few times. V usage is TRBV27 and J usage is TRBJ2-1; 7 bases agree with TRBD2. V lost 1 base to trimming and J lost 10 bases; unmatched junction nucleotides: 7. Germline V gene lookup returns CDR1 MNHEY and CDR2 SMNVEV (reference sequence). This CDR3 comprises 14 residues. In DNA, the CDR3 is TGTGCCAGCAGTTTATTGGGGGGGTCACTAGAGCAGTTCTTC. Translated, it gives CASSLLGGSLEQFF.

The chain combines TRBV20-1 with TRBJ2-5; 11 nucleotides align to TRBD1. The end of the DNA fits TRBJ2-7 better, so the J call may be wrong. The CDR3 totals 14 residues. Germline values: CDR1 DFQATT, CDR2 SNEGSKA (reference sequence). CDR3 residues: CSARMGTGGYEQYF. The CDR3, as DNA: TGCAGTGCTAGAATGGGGACAGGGGGCTACGAGCAGTACTTC.

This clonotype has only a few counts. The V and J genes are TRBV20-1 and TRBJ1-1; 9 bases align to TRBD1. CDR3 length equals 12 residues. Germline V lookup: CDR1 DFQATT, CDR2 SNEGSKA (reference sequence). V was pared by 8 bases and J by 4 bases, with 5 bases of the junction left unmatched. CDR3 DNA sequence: TGCAGTTCTGACAGGGGGTTCACTGAAGCTTTCTTT. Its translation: CSSDRGFTEAFF.

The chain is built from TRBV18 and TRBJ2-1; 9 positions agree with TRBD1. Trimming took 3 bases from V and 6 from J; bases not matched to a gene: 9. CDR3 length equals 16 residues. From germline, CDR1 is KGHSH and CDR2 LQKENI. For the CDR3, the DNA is TGTGCCAGCTCACCGCCCGGGACAGGGTTCTTCAATGAGCAGTTCTTC. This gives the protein CASSPPGTGFFNEQFF. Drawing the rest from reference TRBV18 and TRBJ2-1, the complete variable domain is NAGVMQNPRHLVRRRGQEARLRCSPMKGHSHVYWYRQLPEEGLKFMVYLQKENIIDESGMPKERFSAEFPKEGPSILRIQQVVRGDSAAYFCASSPPGTGFFNEQFFGPGTRLTVL.

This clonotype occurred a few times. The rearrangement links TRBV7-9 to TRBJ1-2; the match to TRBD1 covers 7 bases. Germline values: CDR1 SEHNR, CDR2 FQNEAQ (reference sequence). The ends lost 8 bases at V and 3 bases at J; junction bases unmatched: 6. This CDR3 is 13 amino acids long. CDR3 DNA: TGTGCCAGCGGTTTCAGGGGGGACTATGGCTACACCTTC. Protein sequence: CASGFRGDYGYTF.

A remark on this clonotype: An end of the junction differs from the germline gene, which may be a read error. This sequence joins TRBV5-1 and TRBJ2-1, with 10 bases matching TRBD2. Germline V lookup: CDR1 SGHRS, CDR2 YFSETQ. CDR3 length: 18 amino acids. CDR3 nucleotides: TGCGCCAGCAGCTTGGGGTTAGCGGGGGGAACCTCCTACATTGAGCAGTTCTTC. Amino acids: CASSLGLAGGTSYIEQFF.

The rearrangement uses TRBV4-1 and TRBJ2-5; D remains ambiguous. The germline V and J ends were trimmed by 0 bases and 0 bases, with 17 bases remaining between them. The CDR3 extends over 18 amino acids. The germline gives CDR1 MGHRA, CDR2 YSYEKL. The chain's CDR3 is CASSQERIGRTYQETQYF. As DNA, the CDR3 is TGCGCCAGCAGCCAAGAGAGGATTGGTAGAACGTACCAAGAGACCCAGTACTTC.

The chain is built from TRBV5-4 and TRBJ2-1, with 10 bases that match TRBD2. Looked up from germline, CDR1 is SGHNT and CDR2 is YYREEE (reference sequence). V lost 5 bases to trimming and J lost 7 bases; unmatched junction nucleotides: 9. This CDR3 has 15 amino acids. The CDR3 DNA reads TGTGCCAGCAGTTCCCCTAGCGGGAGAGGTAATGAGCAGTTCTTC. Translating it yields CASSSPSGRGNEQFF.

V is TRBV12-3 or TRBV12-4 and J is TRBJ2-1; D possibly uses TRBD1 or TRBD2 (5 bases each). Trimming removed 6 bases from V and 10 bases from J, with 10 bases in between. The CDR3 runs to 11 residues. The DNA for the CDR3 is TGTGCCAGCAGCGGGGCGTTGGAGCAGTTCTTC. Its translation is CASSGALEQFF.